The clone carrying this T cell receptor beta chain was observed many times. This CDR3 comprises 15 residues. V was trimmed by 4 bases and J by 6 bases, leaving 15 bases between them. Molecular barcoded adaptors covering alpha/delta and beta/gamma chains were used on roughly 400 ng RNA. MiXCR, run by TCRdb on the reads, gives a single entry per CDR3 protein. Altogether thousands of distinct CDR3 sequences are present, 20% to 25% being singletons, with the ten largest covering under 50%. This record belongs to a study of read filtering for tumor transcriptome and immune sequencing. Material for sequencing was a population of CD138-negative cells sorted from bone marrow. This sequence was found in a donor over 35 with multiple myeloma. This rearrangement joins TRBV12-3 or TRBV12-4 to TRBJ2-2, with D possibly called TRBD1 or TRBD2 (5 bases each). CDR3 nucleotide sequence: TGTGCCAGCAGTTCACTAACGGGGCGTCCCGGGGAGCTGTTTTTT. Amino acids: CASSSLTGRPGELFF.